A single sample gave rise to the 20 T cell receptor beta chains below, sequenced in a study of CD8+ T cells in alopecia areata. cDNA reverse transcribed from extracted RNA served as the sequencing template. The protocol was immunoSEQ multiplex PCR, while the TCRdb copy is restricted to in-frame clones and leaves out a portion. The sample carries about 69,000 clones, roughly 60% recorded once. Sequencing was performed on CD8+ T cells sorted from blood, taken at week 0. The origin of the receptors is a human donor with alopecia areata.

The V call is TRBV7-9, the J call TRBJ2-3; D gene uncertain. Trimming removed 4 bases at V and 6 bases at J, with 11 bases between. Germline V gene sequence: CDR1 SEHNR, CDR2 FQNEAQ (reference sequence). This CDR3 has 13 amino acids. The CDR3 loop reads CASSSLPDDTQYF. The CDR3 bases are TGTGCCAGCAGCTCCCTGCCTGACGATACGCAGTATTTT.

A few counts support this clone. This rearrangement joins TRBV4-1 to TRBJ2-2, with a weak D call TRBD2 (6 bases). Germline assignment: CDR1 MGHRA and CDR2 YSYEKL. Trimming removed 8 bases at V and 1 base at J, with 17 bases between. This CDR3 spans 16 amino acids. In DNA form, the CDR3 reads TGCGCCAGCGCCCCAACCGGGACTGTGAACACCGGGGAGCTGTTTTTT. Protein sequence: CASAPTGTVNTGELFF.

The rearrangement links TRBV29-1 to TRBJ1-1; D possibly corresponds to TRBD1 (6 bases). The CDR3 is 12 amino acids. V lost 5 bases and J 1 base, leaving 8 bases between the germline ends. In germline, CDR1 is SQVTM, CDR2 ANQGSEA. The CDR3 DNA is TGCAGCGTTAAGACAGGGAACACTGAAGCTTTCTTT. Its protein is CSVKTGNTEAFF.

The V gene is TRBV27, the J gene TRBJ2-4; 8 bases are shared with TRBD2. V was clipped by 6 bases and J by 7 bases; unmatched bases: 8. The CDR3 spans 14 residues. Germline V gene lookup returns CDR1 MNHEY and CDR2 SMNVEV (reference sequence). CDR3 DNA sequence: TGTGCCAGCAGCCTTGGCCGGGGGGGGAACATTCAGTACTTC. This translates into CASSLGRGGNIQYF.

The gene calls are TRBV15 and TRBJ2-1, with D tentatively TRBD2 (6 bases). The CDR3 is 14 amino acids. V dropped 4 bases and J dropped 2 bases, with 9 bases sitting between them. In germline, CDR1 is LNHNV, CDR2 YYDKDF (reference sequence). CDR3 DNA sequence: TGTGCCACCAGCAAGGAGGGCCCCTACAATGAGCAGTTCTTC. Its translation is CATSKEGPYNEQFF.

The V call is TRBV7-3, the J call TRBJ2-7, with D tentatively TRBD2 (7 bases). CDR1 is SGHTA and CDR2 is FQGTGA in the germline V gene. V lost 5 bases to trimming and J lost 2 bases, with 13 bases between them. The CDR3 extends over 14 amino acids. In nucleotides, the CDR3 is TGTGCCAGCAGCCCGCAAGGGGGGGCCTACGAGCAGTACTTC. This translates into CASSPQGGAYEQYF.

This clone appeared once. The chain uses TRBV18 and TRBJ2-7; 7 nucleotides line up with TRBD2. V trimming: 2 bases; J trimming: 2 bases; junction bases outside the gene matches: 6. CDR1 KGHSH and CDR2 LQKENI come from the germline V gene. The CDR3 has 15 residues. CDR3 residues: CASSPSSGAPYEQYF. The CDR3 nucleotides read TGTGCCAGCTCACCATCCAGCGGGGCGCCCTACGAGCAGTACTTC.

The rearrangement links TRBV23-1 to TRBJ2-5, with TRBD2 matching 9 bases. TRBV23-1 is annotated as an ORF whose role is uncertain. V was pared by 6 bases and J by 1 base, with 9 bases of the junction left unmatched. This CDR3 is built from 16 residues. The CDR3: CASSQLRTSAQETQYF. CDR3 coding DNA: TGCGCCAGCAGCCAACTCCGGACTAGCGCCCAAGAGACCCAGTACTTC.

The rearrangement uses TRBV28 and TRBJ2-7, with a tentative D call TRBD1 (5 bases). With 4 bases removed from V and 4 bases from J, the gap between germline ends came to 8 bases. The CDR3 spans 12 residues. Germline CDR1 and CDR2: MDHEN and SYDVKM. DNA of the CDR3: TGTGCCAGCAGTTGGGCAGGGTACGAGCAGTACTTC. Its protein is CASSWAGYEQYF.

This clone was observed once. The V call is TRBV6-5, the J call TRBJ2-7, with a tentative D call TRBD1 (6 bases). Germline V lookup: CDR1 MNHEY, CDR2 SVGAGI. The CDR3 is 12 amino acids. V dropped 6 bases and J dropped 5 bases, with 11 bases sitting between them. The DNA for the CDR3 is TGTGCCAGCAGCTGGGGGCGGAACGAGCAGTACTTC. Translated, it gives CASSWGRNEQYF.

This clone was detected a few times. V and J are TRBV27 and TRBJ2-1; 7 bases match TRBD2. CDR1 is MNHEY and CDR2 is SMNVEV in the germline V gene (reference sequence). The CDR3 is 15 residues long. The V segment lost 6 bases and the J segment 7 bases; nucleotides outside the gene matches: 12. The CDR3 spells CASRIGTIGWNEQFF. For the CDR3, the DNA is TGTGCCAGCAGGATCGGGACTATCGGGTGGAATGAGCAGTTCTTC.

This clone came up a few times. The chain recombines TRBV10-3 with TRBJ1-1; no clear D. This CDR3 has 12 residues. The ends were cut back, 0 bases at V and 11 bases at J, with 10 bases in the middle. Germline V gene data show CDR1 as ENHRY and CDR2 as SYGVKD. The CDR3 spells CAISESLEGAFF. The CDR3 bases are TGTGCCATCAGTGAGTCGTTGGAAGGGGCTTTCTTT.

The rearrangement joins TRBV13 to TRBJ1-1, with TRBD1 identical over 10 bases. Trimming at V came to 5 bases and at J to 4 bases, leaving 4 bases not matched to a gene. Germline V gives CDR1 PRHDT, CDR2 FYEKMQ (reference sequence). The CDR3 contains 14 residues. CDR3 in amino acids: CASSLGQGVTEAFF. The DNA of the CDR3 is TGTGCCAGCAGCCTCGGACAGGGGGTCACTGAAGCTTTCTTT.

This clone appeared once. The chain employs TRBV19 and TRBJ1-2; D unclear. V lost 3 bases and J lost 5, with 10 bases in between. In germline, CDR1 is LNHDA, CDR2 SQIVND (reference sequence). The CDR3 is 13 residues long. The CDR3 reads CASSMGDPYGYTF. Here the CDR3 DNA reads TGTGCCAGTAGTATGGGCGACCCGTATGGCTACACCTTC. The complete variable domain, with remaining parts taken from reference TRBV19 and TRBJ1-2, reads DGGITQSPKYLFRKEGQNVTLSCEQNLNHDAMYWYRQDPGQGLRLIYYSQIVNDFQKGDIAEGYSVSREKKESFPLTVTSAQKNPTAFYLCASSMGDPYGYTFGSGTRLTVV.

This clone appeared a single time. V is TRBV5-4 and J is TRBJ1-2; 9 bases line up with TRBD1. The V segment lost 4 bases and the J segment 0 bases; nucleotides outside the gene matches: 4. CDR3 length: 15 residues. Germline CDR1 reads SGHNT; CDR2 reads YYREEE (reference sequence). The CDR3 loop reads CASSQGTGSNYGYTF. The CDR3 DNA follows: TGTGCCAGCAGCCAAGGGACAGGGTCTAACTATGGCTACACCTTC.

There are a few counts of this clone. The chain's CDR3 is CASSLGAGRAAYEQYF. CDR3 DNA: TGTGCCAGCAGTTTAGGGGCAGGAAGGGCGGCCTACGAGCAGTACTTC. The chain carries TRBV27 and TRBJ2-7, with D possibly being TRBD1 (5 bases). The CDR3 length is 16 residues. V was cut by 2 bases and J by 2 bases, with 16 bases left in between. The V gene's germline CDR1 is MNHEY and CDR2 SMNVEV (reference sequence).

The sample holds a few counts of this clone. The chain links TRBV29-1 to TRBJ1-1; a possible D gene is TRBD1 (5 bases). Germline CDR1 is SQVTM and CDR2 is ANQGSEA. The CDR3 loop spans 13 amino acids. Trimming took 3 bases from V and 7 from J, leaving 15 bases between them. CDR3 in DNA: TGCAGCGTTGAGGCAGGGCAGAGGGATGAAGCTTTCTTT. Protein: CSVEAGQRDEAFF.

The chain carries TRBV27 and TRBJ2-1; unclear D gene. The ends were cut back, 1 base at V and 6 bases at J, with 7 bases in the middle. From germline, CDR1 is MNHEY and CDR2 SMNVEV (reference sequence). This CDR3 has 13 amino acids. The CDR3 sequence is CASSLLAFNEQFF. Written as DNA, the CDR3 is TGTGCCAGCAGTTTATTGGCTTTCAATGAGCAGTTCTTC.

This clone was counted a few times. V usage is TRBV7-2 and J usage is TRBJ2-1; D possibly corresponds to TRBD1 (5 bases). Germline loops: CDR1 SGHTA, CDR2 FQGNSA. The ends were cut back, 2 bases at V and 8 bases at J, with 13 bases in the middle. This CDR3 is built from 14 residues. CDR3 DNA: TGTGCCAGCAGCTTATGGGCAGGGCTGGATGAGCAGTTCTTC. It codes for CASSLWAGLDEQFF.

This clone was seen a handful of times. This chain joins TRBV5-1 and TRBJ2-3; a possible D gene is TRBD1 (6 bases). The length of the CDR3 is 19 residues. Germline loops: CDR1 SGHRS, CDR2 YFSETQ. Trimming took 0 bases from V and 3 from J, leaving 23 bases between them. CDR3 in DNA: TGCGCCAGCAGCTTGGCCGGCAGGGGCCGGCAGGAGGTTACAGATACGCAGTATTTT. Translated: CASSLAGRGRQEVTDTQYF.